This T cell receptor (beta chain) was profiled in a study of T-cell memory formation after mild COVID-19. Study observations and caveats: Day 15 to 85 contracting clones showed balanced CD4/CD8; later expanders leaned CD4+.

For this clonotype: Its antigen is undetermined.

TCRdb reanalysed the 5' RACE reads using MiXCR and keeps one entry per CDR3 protein. The sample shows some 410,000 distinct CDR3 sequences, more than 20% of them seen only once. This clonotype was obtained from an adult woman who had mild COVID-19 (a few samples of this study predate the infection). Cell type and time point are not known. Sequenced material: PBMCs or a T cell subset sorted from them (not recorded which).

CDR3 protein: CASSKRDGWLLAGANVLTF. CDR3 sequence (DNA): TGCGCCAGCAGCAAACGGGACGGATGGCTGTTGGCTGGGGCCAACGTCCTGACTTTC. The chain links TRBV5-1 to TRBJ2-6, with D perhaps matching TRBD1 or TRBD2 (5 bases each). Trimming removed 4 bases from V and 2 bases from J, with 22 bases in between. Germline-derived CDR1 and CDR2 are SGHRS and YFSETQ. The CDR3 contains 19 residues.